Shown below are 21 T cell receptor beta chains from a single sample sequenced in a study of shared clonotypes between healthy human individuals (dated by TCRdb to about 2020). Libraries were built with the immunoSEQ multiplex PCR assay. The source is immuneACCESS, and TCRdb retained only in-frame sequences with V and J called. Part of the clones is not carried over; for the studies checked, unresolved V genes explain less than half of this, and the remainder is unexplained. The sample table lists around 980,000 clones, around 78% of them with a count of one. Roughly 0.55% of the sample is held by the ten biggest clonotypes. The sequenced material came from memory CD4+ T cells from PBMCs. Interpreted using the paper, the cell subset or site label stands for: CD45RA-negative fraction. These receptor sequences come from a man younger than 35 in good health. Some clones in this sample may be carry-over from other donors' samples.

The chain recombines TRBV21-1 with TRBJ2-7; whether TRBD2, the table's D call, matches the DNA was not checked. TRBV21-1 is an annotated pseudogene. The CDR3 spans 15 residues. The CDR3 region has the DNA TGTGCCAGCAGCAAGCCGGGACTAGATCTCTACGAGCAGTACTTC. Protein sequence: CASSKPGLDLYEQYF.

The CDR3 sequence: CASSVQGAVNTEAFF. The CDR3, as DNA: TGCGCCAGCAGCGTACAGGGGGCAGTGAACACTGAAGCTTTCTTT. The gene calls are TRBV5-1 and TRBJ1-1; the match to TRBD1 covers 9 bases. This CDR3 spans 15 amino acids. Looked up from germline, CDR1 is SGHRS and CDR2 is YFSETQ. The V gene end was trimmed by 4 bases and the J gene end by 0 bases; junction bases not matched to a gene: 4.

A note on this clone: Being one base from a much bigger clone, this may be a read error. The J gene is TRBJ1-3, the V gene TRBV11-1, with D uncertain. Germline CDR1 SGHAT, CDR2 FQDESV (reference sequence). This CDR3 region has 14 residues. The V and J ends lost 4 bases and 0 bases respectively, with 7 bases between them. Written as DNA, the CDR3 is TGTGCCAGCAGCTCCCGGGGCTCTGGAAACACCATATATTTT. This sequence encodes CASSSRGSGNTIYF.

V usage is TRBV6-1 and J usage is TRBJ2-1, with D unclear. Germline V CDR1 and CDR2: MNHNS, SASEGT. CDR3 length: 15 residues. Trimming removed 7 bases from V and 0 bases from J, with 13 bases in between. The CDR3 DNA sequence: TGTGCCAGCAAAACCGACTTGGGCTCCTACAATGAGCAGTTCTTC. Its protein is CASKTDLGSYNEQFF.

This chain's CDR3 is CASSIQERGYTF. CDR3 DNA: TGTGCCAGTAGTATACAGGAGCGCGGCTACACCTTC. The genes are TRBV19 and TRBJ1-2; the D is unclear. V was clipped by 2 bases and J by 8 bases, with 9 bases between them. This CDR3 is built from 12 residues. The germline V gene encodes CDR1 LNHDA and CDR2 SQIVND (reference sequence). The variable domain in full, with the rest retrieved from reference TRBV19 and TRBJ1-2, is DGGITQSPKYLFRKEGQNVTLSCEQNLNHDAMYWYRQDPGQGLRLIYYSQIVNDFQKGDIAEGYSVSREKKESFPLTVTSAQKNPTAFYLCASSIQERGYTFGSGTRLTVV.

DNA for the CDR3: TGTGCCAGCAGCCGGGGGGCGTCTACTAGCACAGATACGCAGTATTTT. It is translated as CASSRGASTSTDTQYF. The chain couples TRBV11-2 to TRBJ2-3, with D perhaps matching TRBD2 (7 bases). The V gene's germline CDR1 is SGHAT and CDR2 FQNNGV. This CDR3 region has 16 residues. The V and J ends lost 5 bases and 0 bases respectively, with 15 bases between them.

The CDR3 here is CASSLGGSNQPQHF. The DNA of the CDR3 is TGTGCCAGCAGCTTAGGTGGGAGCAATCAGCCCCAGCATTTT. The V and J genes are TRBV5-6 and TRBJ1-5; D gene uncertain. There are 14 residues in the CDR3. Germline V gene lookup returns CDR1 SGHDT and CDR2 YYEEEE. Trimming took off 2 bases at V and 1 base at J, with 7 bases between the two ends.

The V call is TRBV19, the J call TRBJ2-3, with 9 nucleotides matching TRBD2. J was trimmed by 3 bases and V by 3 bases; bases with no gene match: 10. Germline values: CDR1 LNHDA, CDR2 SQIVND (reference sequence). The CDR3 contains 17 residues. The CDR3 loop reads CASSMLVISGSTDTQYF. DNA for the CDR3: TGTGCCAGTAGTATGTTGGTAATTAGCGGGAGTACAGATACGCAGTATTTT.

This clone was found once. The rearrangement joins TRBV4-2 to TRBJ1-2; D is undetermined. Germline V gives CDR1 LGHNA, CDR2 YNFKEQ. The CDR3 sequence is 14 residues long. V was cut by 4 bases and J by 8 bases, with 17 bases left in between. This chain's CDR3 is CASSRPGHRVGYTF. CDR3 nucleotides: TGTGCCAGCAGCCGCCCCGGCCACCGTGTGGGCTACACCTTC.

Only one count was recorded for this clone. The chain uses TRBV28 and TRBJ1-2, with a weak D call TRBD1 (5 bases). This CDR3 spans 16 amino acids. V was cut by 3 bases and J by 6 bases, with 20 bases left in between. Germline loops: CDR1 MDHEN, CDR2 SYDVKM. The DNA of the CDR3 is TGTGCCAGCAGTTTTTATGGCATGTCGGGGCAGGATGGCTACACCTTC. Its translation is CASSFYGMSGQDGYTF.

CDR3 protein: CSVRLAGLDEQYF. The CDR3 DNA sequence: TGCAGCGTTCGACTAGCGGGACTCGACGAGCAGTACTTC. The rearrangement links TRBV29-1 to TRBJ2-7, with TRBD2 matching over 11 bases. Looked up from germline, CDR1 is SQVTM and CDR2 is ANQGSEA. Trimming cost V 5 bases and J 5 bases; bases outside gene matches: 5. CDR3 size: 13 residues.

This clone appeared a few times. The chain combines TRBV14 with TRBJ2-7; D call uncertain. Germline V gene sequence: CDR1 SGHDN, CDR2 FVKESK. This CDR3 spans 14 amino acids. V was cut by 0 bases and J by 2 bases, with 8 bases left in between. This CDR3 reads CASSQDLGTYEQYF. The CDR3, as DNA: TGTGCCAGCAGCCAAGATCTGGGAACCTACGAGCAGTACTTC.

The V call is TRBV19, the J call TRBJ2-4; D unresolved. The CDR3 length is 15 residues. CDR1 and CDR2 (germline): LNHDA, SQIVND (reference sequence). Trimming removed 5 bases at V and 3 bases at J, with 14 bases between. CDR3 sequence reads: CASSAARVGKNIQYF. CDR3 nucleotide sequence: TGTGCCAGTAGTGCCGCTAGGGTGGGCAAAAACATTCAGTACTTC.

The chain couples TRBV18 to TRBJ2-7, with 7 positions matching TRBD1. Trimming at V came to 5 bases and at J to 2 bases, leaving 9 bases not matched to a gene. Germline V gene sequence: CDR1 KGHSH, CDR2 LQKENI. The CDR3 contains 15 residues. As DNA, the CDR3 is TGTGCCAGCTCAGACCGGGACAGACTTGCCTACGAGCAGTACTTC. Its translation is CASSDRDRLAYEQYF.

V usage is TRBV18 and J usage is TRBJ1-2; maybe TRBD1 (5 bases). The CDR3 contains 13 residues. The V gene lost 4 bases and the J gene lost 3 bases, with 9 bases spanning the gap. Germline assignment: CDR1 KGHSH and CDR2 LQKENI. The CDR3 DNA follows: TGTGCCAGCTCACAGGGGTCTGACTATGGCTACACCTTC. Translating it yields CASSQGSDYGYTF.

The chain has TRBV6-1 and TRBJ1-4; D unclear. This CDR3 has 15 amino acids. Germline CDR1 MNHNS, CDR2 SASEGT. Trimming stripped 10 bases from V and 4 bases from J, with 19 bases between. CDR3 loop: CAIAAGSFVNEKLFF. The DNA for the CDR3 is TGTGCCATAGCCGCCGGTTCGTTCGTTAATGAAAAACTGTTTTTT.

In its sample, this clone was seen once. This rearrangement joins TRBV18 to TRBJ1-4; 8 bases line up with TRBD1. The CDR3 runs 14 residues. The germline V gene encodes CDR1 KGHSH and CDR2 LQKENI. Trimming cost V 6 bases and J 6 bases; bases outside gene matches: 6. The CDR3 is CASSMDREYEKLFF. DNA for the CDR3: TGTGCCAGCTCTATGGACAGGGAGTATGAAAAACTGTTTTTT.

This chain joins TRBV27 and TRBJ2-1; 7 nucleotides match TRBD2. Trimming at V came to 4 bases and at J to 3 bases, leaving 6 bases not matched to a gene. Germline assignment: CDR1 MNHEY and CDR2 SMNVEV (reference sequence). There are 15 residues in the CDR3. The CDR3 spells CASSSRRERYNEQFF. The CDR3 DNA is TGTGCCAGCAGTTCGCGGCGGGAGCGCTACAATGAGCAGTTCTTC.

The chain links TRBV28 to TRBJ1-1; weak D call: TRBD1 (5 bases). The length of the CDR3 is 15 residues. Deletions cut 8 bases from V and 0 bases from J, with 16 bases between. Per germline, CDR1 MDHEN and CDR2 SYDVKM. This CDR3 is CASQPLDKLNTEAFF. The CDR3 DNA is TGTGCCAGCCAACCATTGGACAAACTGAACACTGAAGCTTTCTTT.

The chain is built from TRBV27 and TRBJ1-2, with D perhaps TRBD1 (5 bases). Germline V gene lookup returns CDR1 MNHEY and CDR2 SMNVEV (reference sequence). The CDR3 length is 14 residues. Trimming removed 8 bases from V and 4 bases from J, with 17 bases in between. Here the CDR3 reads CASRGARRVYGYTF. The CDR3, as DNA: TGTGCCAGCCGAGGCGCCCGCAGGGTCTATGGCTACACCTTC.

The chain has TRBV5-4 and TRBJ2-5; 8 bases are a match to TRBD2. After removal of 4 bases from V and 2 bases from J, the junction contained 10 bases not matched to a gene. CDR3 length: 16 residues. Germline V CDR1 and CDR2: SGHNT, YYREEE (reference sequence). The CDR3 loop is CASSPSRERGQETQYF. The CDR3 nucleotides read TGTGCCAGCAGCCCATCAAGGGAGCGGGGGCAAGAGACCCAGTACTTC.